This T cell receptor (beta chain) was observed in a study of molecular identifiers for immune sequencing clone quantification. Broader study findings: Clone sizes that are highly expanded could be underestimated when identical TCR molecules share a barcode.

This CDR3 comprises 12 residues. The germline V gene has CDR1 SGHAT and CDR2 FQNNGV. V lost 3 bases and J 2 bases, leaving 5 bases between the germline ends. This clonotype was counted at least ten times. Its cognate antigen is unknown. This may be a read error: a much more frequent sequence differs by one nucleotide. Sorted inputs of about 18,000 to 1,100,000 cells, with 10%, 30% or 50% RNA, yielded naive CD8 libraries. TCRdb fed the PCR reads into MiXCR, producing one record per CDR3 protein. The table has approximately 590,000 distinct CDR3 sequences, around 25% seen once; the top ten hold 0.6% to 0.9%.

This TCR came from a human donor in good health. Some libraries in this study had Jurkat cell RNA spiked in. The sequencing input was naive CD8+ T cells from blood, with Jurkat cell RNA spiked in. Described subset: FACS-sorted CD8+CD4-CCR7+CD45RA+ naive T cells. The J gene is TRBJ2-7, the V gene TRBV11-2; D remains ambiguous. CDR3 amino acids: CASSLATYEQYF. The CDR3, as DNA: TGTGCCAGCAGCTTGGCGACCTACGAGCAGTACTTC.